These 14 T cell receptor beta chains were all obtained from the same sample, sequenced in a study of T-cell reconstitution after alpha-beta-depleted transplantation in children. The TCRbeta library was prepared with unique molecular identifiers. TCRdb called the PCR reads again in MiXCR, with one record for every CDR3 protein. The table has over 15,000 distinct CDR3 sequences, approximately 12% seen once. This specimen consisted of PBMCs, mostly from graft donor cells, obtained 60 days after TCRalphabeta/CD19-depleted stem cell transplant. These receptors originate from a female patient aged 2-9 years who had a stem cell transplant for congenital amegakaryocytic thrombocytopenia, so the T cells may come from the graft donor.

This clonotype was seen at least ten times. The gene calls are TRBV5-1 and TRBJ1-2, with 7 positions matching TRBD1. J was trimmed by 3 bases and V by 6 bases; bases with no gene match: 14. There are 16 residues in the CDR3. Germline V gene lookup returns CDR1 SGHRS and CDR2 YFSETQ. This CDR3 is CASTRGTGGKDYGYTF. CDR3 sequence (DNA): TGCGCCAGCACCAGGGGGACGGGGGGAAAGGACTATGGCTACACCTTC.

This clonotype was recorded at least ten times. The CDR3 coding sequence is TGCAGTGCTAGACATCACAGTCAAGAGACCCAGTACTTC. Residues: CSARHHSQETQYF. This chain uses TRBV20-1 with TRBJ2-5; no clear D. Looked up from germline, CDR1 is DFQATT and CDR2 is SNEGSKA (reference sequence). The CDR3 is made up of 13 amino acids. V was clipped by 2 bases and J by 2 bases, with 9 bases between them.

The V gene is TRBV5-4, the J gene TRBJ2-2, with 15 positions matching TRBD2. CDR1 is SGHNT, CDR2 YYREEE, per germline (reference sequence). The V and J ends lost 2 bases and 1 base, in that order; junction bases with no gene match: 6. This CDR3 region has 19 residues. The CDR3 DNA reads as TGTGCCAGCAGCTTAGTTCCGGGACTAGCGGGGGGGAACACCGGGGAGCTGTTTTTT. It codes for CASSLVPGLAGGNTGELFF. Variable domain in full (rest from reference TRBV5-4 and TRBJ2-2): ETGVTQSPTHLIKTRGQQVTLRCSSQSGHNTVSWYQQALGQGPQFIFQYYREEENGRGNFPPRFSGLQFPNYSSELNVNALELDDSALYLCASSLVPGLAGGNTGELFFGEGSRLTVL.

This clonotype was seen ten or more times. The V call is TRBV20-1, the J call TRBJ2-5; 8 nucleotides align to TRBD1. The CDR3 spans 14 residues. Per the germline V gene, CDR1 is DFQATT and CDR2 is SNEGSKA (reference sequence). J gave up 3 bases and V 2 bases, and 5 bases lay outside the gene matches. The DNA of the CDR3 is TGCAGTGCTAGACCAGGGGGCAGGGAAGAGACCCAGTACTTC. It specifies CSARPGGREETQYF.

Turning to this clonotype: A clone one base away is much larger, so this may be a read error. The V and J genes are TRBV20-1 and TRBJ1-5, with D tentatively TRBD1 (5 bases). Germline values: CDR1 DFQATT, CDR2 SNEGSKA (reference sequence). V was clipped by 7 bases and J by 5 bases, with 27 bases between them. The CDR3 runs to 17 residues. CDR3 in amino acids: CSVRGRDKGPAHQPQHF. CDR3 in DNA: TGCAGTGTTAGGGGCAGGGATAAGGGCCCTGCCCATCAGCCCCAGCATTTT.

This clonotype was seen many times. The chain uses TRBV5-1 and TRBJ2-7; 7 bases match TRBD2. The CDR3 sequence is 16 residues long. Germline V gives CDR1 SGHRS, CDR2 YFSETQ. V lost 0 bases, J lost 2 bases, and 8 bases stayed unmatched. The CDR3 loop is CASSLGESGIPYEQYF. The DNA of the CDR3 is TGCGCCAGCAGCTTGGGTGAAAGCGGGATTCCCTACGAGCAGTACTTC. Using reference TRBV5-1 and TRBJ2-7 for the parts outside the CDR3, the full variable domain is KAGVTQTPRYLIKTRGQQVTLSCSPISGHRSVSWYQQTPGQGLQFLFEYFSETQRNKGNFPGRFSGRQFSNSRSEMNVSTLELGDSALYLCASSLGESGIPYEQYFGPGTRLTVT.

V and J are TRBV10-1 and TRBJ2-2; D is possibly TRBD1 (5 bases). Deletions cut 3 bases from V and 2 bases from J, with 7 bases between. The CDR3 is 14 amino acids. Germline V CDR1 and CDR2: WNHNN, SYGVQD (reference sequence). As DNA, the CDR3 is TGCGCCAGCAGTGACTGGACAAACACCGGGGAGCTGTTTTTT. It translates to CASSDWTNTGELFF.

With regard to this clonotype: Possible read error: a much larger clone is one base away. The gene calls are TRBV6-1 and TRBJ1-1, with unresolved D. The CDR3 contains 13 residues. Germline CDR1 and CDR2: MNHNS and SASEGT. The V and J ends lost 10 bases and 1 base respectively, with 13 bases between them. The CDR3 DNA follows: TGTGCCATCAGCCCCGGGCAGAACACTGAAGCTTTCTTT. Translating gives CAISPGQNTEAFF.

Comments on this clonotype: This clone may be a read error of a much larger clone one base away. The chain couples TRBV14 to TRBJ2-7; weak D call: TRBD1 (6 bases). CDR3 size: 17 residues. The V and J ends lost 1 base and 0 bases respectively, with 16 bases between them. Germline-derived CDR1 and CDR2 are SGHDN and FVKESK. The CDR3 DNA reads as TGTGCCAGCAGCCAAGGGTATATGGCAGGGGCCTCCTACGAGCAGTACTTC. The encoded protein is CASSQGYMAGASYEQYF.

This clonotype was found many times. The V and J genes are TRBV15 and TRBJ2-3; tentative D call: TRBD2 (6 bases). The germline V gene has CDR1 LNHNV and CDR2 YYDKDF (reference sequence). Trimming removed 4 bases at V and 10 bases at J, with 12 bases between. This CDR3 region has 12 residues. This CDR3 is CATSKRDSSQYF. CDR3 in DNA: TGTGCCACCAGCAAACGGGACTCGTCGCAGTATTTT.

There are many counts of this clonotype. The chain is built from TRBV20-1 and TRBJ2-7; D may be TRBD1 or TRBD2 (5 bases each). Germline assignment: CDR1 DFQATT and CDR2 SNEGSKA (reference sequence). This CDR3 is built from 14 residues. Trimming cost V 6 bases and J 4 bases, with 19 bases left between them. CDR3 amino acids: CSARPGPPEYEQYF. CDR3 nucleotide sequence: TGCAGTGCCCGGCCGGGACCTCCAGAGTACGAGCAGTACTTC.

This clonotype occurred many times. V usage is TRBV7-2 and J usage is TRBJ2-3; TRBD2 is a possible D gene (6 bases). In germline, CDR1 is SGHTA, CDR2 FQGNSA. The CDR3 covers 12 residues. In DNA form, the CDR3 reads TGTGCTGGGGGGACTAGCACAGATACGCAGTATTTT. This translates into CAGGTSTDTQYF. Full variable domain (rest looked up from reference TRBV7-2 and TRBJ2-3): GAGVSQSPSNKVTEKGKDVELRCDPISGHTALYWYRQSLGQGLEFLIYFQGNSAPDKSGLPSDRFSAERTGGSVSTLTIQRTQQEDSAVYLCAGGTSTDTQYFGPGTRLTVL.

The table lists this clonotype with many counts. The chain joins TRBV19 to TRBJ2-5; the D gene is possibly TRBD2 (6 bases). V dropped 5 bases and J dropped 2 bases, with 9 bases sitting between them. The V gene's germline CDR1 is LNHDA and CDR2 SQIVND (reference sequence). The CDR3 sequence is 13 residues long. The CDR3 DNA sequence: TGTGCCAGTAGTCGCGGACTACAAGAGACCCAGTACTTC. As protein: CASSRGLQETQYF.

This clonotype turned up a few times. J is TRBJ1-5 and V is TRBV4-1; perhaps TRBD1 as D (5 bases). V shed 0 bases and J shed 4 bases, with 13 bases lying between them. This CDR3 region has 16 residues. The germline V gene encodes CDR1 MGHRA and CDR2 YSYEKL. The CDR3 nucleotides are TGCGCCAGCAGCCAAGATGAAGGGGCGTGGAATCAGCCCCAGCATTTT. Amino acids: CASSQDEGAWNQPQHF.